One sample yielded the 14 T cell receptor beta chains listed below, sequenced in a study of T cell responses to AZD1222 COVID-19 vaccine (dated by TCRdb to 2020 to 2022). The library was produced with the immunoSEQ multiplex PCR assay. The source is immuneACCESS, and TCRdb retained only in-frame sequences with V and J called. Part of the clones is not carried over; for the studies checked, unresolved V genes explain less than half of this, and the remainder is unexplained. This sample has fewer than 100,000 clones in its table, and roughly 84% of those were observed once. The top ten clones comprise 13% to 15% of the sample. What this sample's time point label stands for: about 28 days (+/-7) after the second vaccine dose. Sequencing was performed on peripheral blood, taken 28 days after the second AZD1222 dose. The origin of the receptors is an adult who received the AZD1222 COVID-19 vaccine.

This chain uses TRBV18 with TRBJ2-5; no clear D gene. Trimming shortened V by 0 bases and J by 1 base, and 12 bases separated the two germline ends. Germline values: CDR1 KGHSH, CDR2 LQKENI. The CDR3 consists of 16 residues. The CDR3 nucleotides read TGTGCCAGCTCACCACCCGGACGGAATTTCCAAGAGACCCAGTACTTC. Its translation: CASSPPGRNFQETQYF.

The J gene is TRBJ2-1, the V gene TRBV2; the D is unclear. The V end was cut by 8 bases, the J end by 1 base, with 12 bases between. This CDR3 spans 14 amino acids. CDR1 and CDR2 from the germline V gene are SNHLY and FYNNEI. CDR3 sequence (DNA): TGTGCCAGCGAGGAGATAGGTTCCTACAATGAGCAGTTCTTC. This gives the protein CASEEIGSYNEQFF.

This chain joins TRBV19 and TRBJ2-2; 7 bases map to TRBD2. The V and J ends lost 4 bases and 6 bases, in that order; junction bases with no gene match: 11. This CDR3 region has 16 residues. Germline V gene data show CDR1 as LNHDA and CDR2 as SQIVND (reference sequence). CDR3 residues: CASSTRGGASAGELFF. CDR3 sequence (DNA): TGTGCCAGTAGTACGCGCGGGGGAGCGTCGGCCGGGGAGCTGTTTTTT.

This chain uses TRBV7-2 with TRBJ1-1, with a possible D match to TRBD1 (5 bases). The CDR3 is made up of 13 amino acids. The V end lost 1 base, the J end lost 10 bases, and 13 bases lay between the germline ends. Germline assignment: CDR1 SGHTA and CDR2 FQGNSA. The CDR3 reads CASSLGGNSIAFF. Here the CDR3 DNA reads TGTGCCAGCAGCTTAGGGGGGAACAGTATAGCTTTCTTT.

The CDR3 is CASSQRLTGTGELFF. The CDR3 DNA follows: TGTGCCAGCAGCCAGCGATTGACAGGGACCGGGGAGCTGTTTTTT. This chain links TRBV14 with TRBJ2-2, with TRBD1 matching 7 bases. The CDR3 consists of 15 residues. V was clipped by 3 bases and J by 5 bases; unmatched bases: 6. Germline-derived CDR1 and CDR2 are SGHDN and FVKESK.

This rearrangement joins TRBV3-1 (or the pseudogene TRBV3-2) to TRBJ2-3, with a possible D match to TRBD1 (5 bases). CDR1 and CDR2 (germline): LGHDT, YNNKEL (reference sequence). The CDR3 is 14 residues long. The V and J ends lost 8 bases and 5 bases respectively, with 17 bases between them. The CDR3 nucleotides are TGTGCCAGCCGACGAGGACAACCCGTAGATACGCAGTATTTT. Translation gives CASRRGQPVDTQYF.

The CDR3 nucleotides read TGTGCCAGCAGCCAAAAAAAGTCATTTACCGGGGAGCTGTTTTTT. This codes for CASSQKKSFTGELFF. The chain is built from TRBV3-1 (or the pseudogene TRBV3-2) and TRBJ2-2; D call uncertain. This CDR3 region has 15 residues. Germline loops: CDR1 LGHDT, CDR2 YNNKEL (reference sequence). V was shortened by 2 bases and J by 5 bases, with 12 bases between the two germline ends.

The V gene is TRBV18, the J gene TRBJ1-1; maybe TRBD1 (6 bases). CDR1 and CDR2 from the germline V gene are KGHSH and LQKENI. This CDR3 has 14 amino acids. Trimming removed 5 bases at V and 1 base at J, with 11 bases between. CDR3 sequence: CASSVLQGNTEAFF. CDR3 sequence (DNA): TGTGCCAGCTCAGTCCTACAGGGGAACACTGAAGCTTTCTTT.

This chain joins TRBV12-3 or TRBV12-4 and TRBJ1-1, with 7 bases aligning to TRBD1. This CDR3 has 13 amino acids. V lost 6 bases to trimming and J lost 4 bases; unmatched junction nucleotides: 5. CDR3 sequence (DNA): TGTGCCAGCAGCCAGTCAGGGGGCACTGAAGCTTTCTTT. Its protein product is CASSQSGGTEAFF.

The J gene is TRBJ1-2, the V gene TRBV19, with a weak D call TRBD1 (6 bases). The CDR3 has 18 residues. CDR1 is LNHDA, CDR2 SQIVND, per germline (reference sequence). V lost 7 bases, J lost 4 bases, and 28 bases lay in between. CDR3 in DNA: TGTGCCAGTAACCCCCTGGGGGGCGCGGTGGTCGGCTCCTATGGCTACACCTTC. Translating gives CASNPLGGAVVGSYGYTF.

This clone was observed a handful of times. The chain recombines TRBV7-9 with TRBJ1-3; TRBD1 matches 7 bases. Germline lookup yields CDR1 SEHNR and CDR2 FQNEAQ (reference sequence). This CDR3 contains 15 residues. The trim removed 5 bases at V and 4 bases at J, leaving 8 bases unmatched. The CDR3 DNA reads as TGTGCCAGCAGCACCAGGACAGGCTTCGGAAACACCATATATTTT. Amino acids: CASSTRTGFGNTIYF.

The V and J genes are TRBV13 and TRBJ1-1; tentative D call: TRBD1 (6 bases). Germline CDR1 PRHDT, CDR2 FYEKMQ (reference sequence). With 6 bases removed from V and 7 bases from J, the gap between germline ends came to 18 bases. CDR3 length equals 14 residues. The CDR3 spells CASRQTGRLFEAFF. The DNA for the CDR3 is TGTGCCAGCAGGCAAACAGGGCGGTTGTTTGAAGCTTTCTTT.

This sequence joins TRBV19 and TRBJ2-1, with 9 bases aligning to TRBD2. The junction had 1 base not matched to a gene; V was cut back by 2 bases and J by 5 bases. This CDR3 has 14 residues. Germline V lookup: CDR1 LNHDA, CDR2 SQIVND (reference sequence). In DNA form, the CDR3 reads TGTGCCAGTAGTATACTAGCGGGGAACAATGAGCAGTTCTTC. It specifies CASSILAGNNEQFF.

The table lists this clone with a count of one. The CDR3 bases are TGTGCCAGCAGCCTAGGGCCTGGAAATAAAGTCACAGATACGCAGTATTTT. Translation gives CASSLGPGNKVTDTQYF. The V gene is TRBV3-1 (or the pseudogene TRBV3-2), the J gene TRBJ2-3; D gene ambiguous. Germline CDR1 is LGHDT and CDR2 is YNNKEL (reference sequence). The CDR3 is made up of 17 amino acids. Trimming left V 4 bases short and J 2 bases short, with 19 bases between.